This T cell receptor beta chain is drawn from a study of blood T cells in healthy people across ages. Study-level points and caveats: Unsorted PBMCs blocked a conclusive comparison of naive and antigen-experienced cells. Diversity was estimated from one million T cells, and these estimates were considered underestimates.

As for this clonotype: Its specificity is unknown.

Through a sample-barcoded 5' primer and a J-beta primer mix, a second PCR was run for roughly 6 to 11 cycles. TCRdb re-analysed the 5' RACE reads in MiXCR, keeping a single row per CDR3 protein. The sample consists of around 820,000 distinct CDR3 sequences, 20% to 30% of them appearing once. Healthy Caucasian individuals from Russia aged roughly 6 to 90 were enrolled as donors. Drawing of peripheral blood yielded roughly 9.3 milliliters from each donor. The CDR3 contains 14 residues. The V gene's germline CDR1 is DFQATT and CDR2 SNEGSKA (reference sequence). The ends lost 6 bases at V and 5 bases at J; junction bases unmatched: 11. Separately, the same data were catalogued under a study of T cells of mothers and their children.

This sequence was found in a boy between 10 and 17 years old in good health. V is TRBV20-1 and J is TRBJ2-5, with 8 bases fitting TRBD2. Sequencing used blood. For the CDR3, the DNA is TGCAGTGCCGTCACGGGACTAGTAGCCGAGACCCAGTACTTC. This sequence encodes CSAVTGLVAETQYF.